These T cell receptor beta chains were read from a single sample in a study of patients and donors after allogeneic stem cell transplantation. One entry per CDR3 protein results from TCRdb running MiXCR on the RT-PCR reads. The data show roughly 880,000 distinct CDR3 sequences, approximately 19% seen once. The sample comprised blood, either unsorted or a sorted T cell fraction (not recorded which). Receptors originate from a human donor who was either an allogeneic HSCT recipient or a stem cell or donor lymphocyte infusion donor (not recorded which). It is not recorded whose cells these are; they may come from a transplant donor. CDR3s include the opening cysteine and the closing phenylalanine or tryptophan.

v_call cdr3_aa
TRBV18 CASSPPGLAGVHKQFF
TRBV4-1 CASSQDETRNTEAFF
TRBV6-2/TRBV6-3 CASSYPAGRETQYF
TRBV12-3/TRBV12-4 CASSPTGLGSPLHF
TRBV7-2 CASSRPRGRDTDTQYF
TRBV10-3 CAISEARQGAGELFF
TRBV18 CASSLRTDREANSPLHF
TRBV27 CASSPGSGNEQYF
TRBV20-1 CSAGDRGSGNTIYF
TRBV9 CASSKTSHDEQFF
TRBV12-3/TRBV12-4 CASSPYSQRELGNEQFF
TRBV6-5 CASSYSLRGAREQYF
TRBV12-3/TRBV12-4 CASSSPERGAFGGEQFF
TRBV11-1 CASSLDGRVASGELFF
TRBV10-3 CAGRGHGEGYTF
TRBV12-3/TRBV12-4 CATQADRVTYTEAFF
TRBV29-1 CSVGPNLNTEAFF
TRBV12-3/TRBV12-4 CASSLVLSNTEAFF
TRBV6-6 CASSYGEEDQYF
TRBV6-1 CASSTERGANYGYTF
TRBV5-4 CASSSPGTGSNEQYF
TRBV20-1 CSARWGNTIYF
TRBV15 CATSRDLMGKGGYTF
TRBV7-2 CASSPPQHVMTYEQYF
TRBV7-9 CASSLQGDEAFF
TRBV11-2 CASSLDFGTSGSPDTQYF
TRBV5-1 CASSSGRHYNEQFF
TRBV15 CATSRDSARNYGYTF
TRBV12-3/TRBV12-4 CASRGGTGAFESWGYTF
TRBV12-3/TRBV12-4 CASAWGLRETQYF
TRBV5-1 CASSARDWRGQETQYF
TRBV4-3 CASSPSLVGGLSYEQYF
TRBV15 CATSRDAGRMSYEQYF
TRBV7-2 CASSLAHRQGSNQPQHF
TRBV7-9 CASRRTPIYEQYF
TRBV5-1 CASSKGQGSTYEQYF
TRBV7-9 CASSLGAGQPGIQYF
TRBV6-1 CASRTTGGVGEKLFF
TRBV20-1 CSPNAGTGNNEQYF
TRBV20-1 CSARDPRQSTDTQYF
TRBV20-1 CSARPVGGMETQYF
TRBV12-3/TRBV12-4 CASSPGRGKETQYF
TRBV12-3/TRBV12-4 CASRGRIETQYF
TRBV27 CASSLEGRGPIGAFF
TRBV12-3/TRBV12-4 CASSLRQFYSGANVLTF
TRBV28 CASSLYRDYGYTF
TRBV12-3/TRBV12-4 CASSFEGQLRGSFF
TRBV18 CASSPQDSLPETQYF
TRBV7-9 CASTWGAYNEQFF
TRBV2 CASSSEYEQFF
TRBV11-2 CASSPRVAGEGGYTF
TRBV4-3 CASSQERVLAKNIQYF
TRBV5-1 CASREGALASTDTQYF